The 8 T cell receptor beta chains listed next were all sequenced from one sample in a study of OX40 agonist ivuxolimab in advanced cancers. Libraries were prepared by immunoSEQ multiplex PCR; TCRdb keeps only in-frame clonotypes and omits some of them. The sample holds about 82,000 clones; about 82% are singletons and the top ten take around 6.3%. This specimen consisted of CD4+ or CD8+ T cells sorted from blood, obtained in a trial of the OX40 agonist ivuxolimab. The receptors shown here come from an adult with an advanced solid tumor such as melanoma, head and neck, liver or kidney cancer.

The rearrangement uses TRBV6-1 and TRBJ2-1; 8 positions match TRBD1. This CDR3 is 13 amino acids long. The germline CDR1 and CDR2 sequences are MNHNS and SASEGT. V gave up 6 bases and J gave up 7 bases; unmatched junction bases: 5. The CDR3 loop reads CASRETGANEQFF. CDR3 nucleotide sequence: TGTGCCAGCAGAGAGACAGGGGCAAATGAGCAGTTCTTC.

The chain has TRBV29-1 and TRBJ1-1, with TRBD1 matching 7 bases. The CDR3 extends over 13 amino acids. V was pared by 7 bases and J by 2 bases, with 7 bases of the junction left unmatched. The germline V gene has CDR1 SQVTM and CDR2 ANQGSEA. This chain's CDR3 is CSGAGQPNTEAFF. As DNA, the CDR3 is TGCAGCGGCGCGGGACAGCCCAACACTGAAGCTTTCTTT.

CDR3 in DNA: TGTGCCAGCAGCTTCGTTCCAGAGGGGCGTGGTGAGCAGTTCTTC. It specifies CASSFVPEGRGEQFF. The V gene is TRBV7-2, the J gene TRBJ2-1; TRBD1 or TRBD2 may be the D gene (5 bases each). Germline CDR1 and CDR2: SGHTA and FQGNSA. The CDR3 length is 15 residues. The ends were cut back, 3 bases at V and 9 bases at J, with 18 bases in the middle.

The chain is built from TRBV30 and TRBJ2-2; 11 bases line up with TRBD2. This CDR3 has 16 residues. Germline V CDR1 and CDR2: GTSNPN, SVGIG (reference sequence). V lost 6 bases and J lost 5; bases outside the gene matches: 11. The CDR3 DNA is TGTGCCTGTCACGGGACTAGCGGAGGGGGGACCGGGGAGCTGTTTTTT. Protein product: CACHGTSGGGTGELFF.

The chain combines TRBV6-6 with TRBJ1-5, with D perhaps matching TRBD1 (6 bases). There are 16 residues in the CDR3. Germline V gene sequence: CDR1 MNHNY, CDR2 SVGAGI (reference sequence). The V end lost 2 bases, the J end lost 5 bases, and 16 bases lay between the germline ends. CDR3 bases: TGTGCCAGCAGTTACGGCCCCCGTGGGGGCGATCAGCCCCAGCATTTT. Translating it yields CASSYGPRGGDQPQHF.

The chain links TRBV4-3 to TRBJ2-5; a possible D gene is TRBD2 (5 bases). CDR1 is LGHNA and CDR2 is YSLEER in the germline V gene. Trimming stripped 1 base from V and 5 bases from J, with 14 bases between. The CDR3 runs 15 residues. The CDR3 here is CASSQGTLAGETQYF. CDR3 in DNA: TGCGCCAGCAGCCAAGGGACTCTTGCCGGGGAGACCCAGTACTTC.

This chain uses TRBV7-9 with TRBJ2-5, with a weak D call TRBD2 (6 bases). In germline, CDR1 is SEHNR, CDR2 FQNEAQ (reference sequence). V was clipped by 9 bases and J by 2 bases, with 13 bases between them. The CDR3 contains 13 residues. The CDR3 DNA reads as TGTGCCAGTCAACTAGCAGTACAAGAGACCCAGTACTTC. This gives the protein CASQLAVQETQYF.

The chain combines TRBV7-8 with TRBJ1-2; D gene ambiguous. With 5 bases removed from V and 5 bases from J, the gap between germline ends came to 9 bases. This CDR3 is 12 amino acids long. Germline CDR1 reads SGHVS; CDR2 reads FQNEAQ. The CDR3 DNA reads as TGTGCCAGCAGCCGCGGAGGATATGGCTACACCTTC. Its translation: CASSRGGYGYTF.